A selection of T cell receptor beta chains follows, all from one sample in a study of T cells after yellow fever vaccination. TCRdb independently ran MiXCR on the 5' RACE reads; one entry per CDR3 protein. Altogether 500,000 to 650,000 distinct CDR3 sequences are present, less than 20% being singletons, with the ten largest covering 17%. The specimen comprised PBMCs, sampled more than 4 days after the first yellow fever vaccination. These receptors were taken from a man between 18 and 29 years old who received the YFV17D yellow fever vaccine. Both conserved end residues are part of each CDR3. The D gene is left open where the match is weak. Part of the rows lack a size; the others show once, few, many or a class for expanded clones.

j_call,clone_size,v_call,cdr3_length,d_call,cdr3_nt,cdr3_aa
TRBJ1-2,few,TRBV20-1,15,-,TGCAGTGCTATACCCCGGGGCAGGTCAAACTATGGCTACACCTTC,CSAIPRGRSNYGYTF
TRBJ2-7,-,TRBV6-5,15,-,TGTGCCAGCAGTTACGGCCGGACACCGGTCTACGAGCAGTACTTC,CASSYGRTPVYEQYF
TRBJ1-2,few,TRBV20-1,12,-,TGCAGTGCTAGTTGGCAAGTCTATGGCTACACCTTC,CSASWQVYGYTF
TRBJ1-1,-,TRBV19,12,-,TGTGCCAGTAGTCCCCCGGGGACTGAAGCTTTCTTT,CASSPPGTEAFF
TRBJ2-5,many,TRBV29-1,13,-,TGCAGCGTTGAAGTTATGGGGCAGAAGACCCAGTACTTC,CSVEVMGQKTQYF
TRBJ1-4,-,TRBV4-1,14,-,TGCGCCAGTGGGAGATTAGTTGGGATTGAAAAACTGTTTTTT,CASGRLVGIEKLFF
TRBJ1-1,-,TRBV20-1,15,-,TGCAGTGCTAGAGACCCCGGACAAGGGGCCGCTGAAGCTTTCTTT,CSARDPGQGAAEAFF
TRBJ2-1,few,TRBV23-1,17,TRBD2,TGCGCCAGCTCCCAATCGGGGGAGCGGGGGCCCTACAATGAGCAGTTCTTC,CASSQSGERGPYNEQFF
TRBJ2-5,-,TRBV5-1,14,-,TGCGCCAGCAGCCCTAACAGCCACCAAGAGACCCAGTACTTC,CASSPNSHQETQYF
TRBJ1-5,-,TRBV6-2/TRBV6-3,14,-,TGTGCCAGCAGCCCGGGAGGACCTAATCAGCCCCAGCATTTT,CASSPGGPNQPQHF
TRBJ1-1,few,TRBV5-1,16,-,TGCGCCAGCAGCCTAAATAGACGGGGGATGAACACTGAAGCTTTCTTT,CASSLNRRGMNTEAFF
TRBJ1-2,-,TRBV18,16,-,TGTGCCAGCTCGGCCGCCCCCAGGGGCGGAATCTATGGCTACACCTTC,CASSAAPRGGIYGYTF
TRBJ2-1,-,TRBV5-1,14,TRBD1,TGCGCCAGCAGCCCGGGACAGGGTTTCAATGAGCAGTTCTTC,CASSPGQGFNEQFF
TRBJ2-5,few,TRBV27,15,-,TGTGCCAGCAGTTGGGGGGTCGGGAGTTCAGAGACCCAGTACTTC,CASSWGVGSSETQYF
TRBJ2-4,few,TRBV12-3/TRBV12-4,14,TRBD1,TGTGCCAGCTTGCGACAGGGCGCCAAAAACATTCAGTACTTC,CASLRQGAKNIQYF
TRBJ2-2,-,TRBV20-1,15,TRBD1,TGCAGTGCTAGACCACCGGGACAGGGTACCGGGGAGCTGTTTTTT,CSARPPGQGTGELFF
TRBJ2-2,few,TRBV4-3,15,-,TGCGCCAGCAGCGTAAGGAAGGGCGGCACCGGGGAGCTGTTTTTT,CASSVRKGGTGELFF
TRBJ2-3,-,TRBV7-9,17,TRBD2,TGTGCCAGCAGCTCTATCCTCAGCGGGGAGAGCACAGATACGCAGTATTTT,CASSSILSGESTDTQYF
TRBJ2-1,few,TRBV9,12,TRBD2,TGTGCCAGCAGCGTAGTCGGGGGGGAGCAGTTCTTC,CASSVVGGEQFF
TRBJ2-1,few,TRBV7-9,17,-,TGTGCCAGCAGCTCCCAAATTGACAGGCGCCTTTACAATGAGCAGTTCTTC,CASSSQIDRRLYNEQFF
TRBJ2-1,-,TRBV4-3,14,-,TGCGCCAGCAGCCAGGATATGGCGGGCAATGAGCAGTTCTTC,CASSQDMAGNEQFF
TRBJ2-2,many,TRBV11-2,13,-,TGTGCCAGCAGCTTAGACTATACCGGGGAGCTGTTTTTT,CASSLDYTGELFF
TRBJ2-1,-,TRBV5-1,15,TRBD2,TGCGCCAGCAGCATGGGGACTAGCGGGGGCCATGAGCAGTTCTTC,CASSMGTSGGHEQFF
TRBJ2-5,few,TRBV10-3,12,-,TGTGCCATCAGTGATTCAGGAGAGACCCAGTACTTC,CAISDSGETQYF
TRBJ2-3,many,TRBV20-1,15,-,TGCAGTGCCCGGTTGGGGGGGGGGACACCAGATACGCAGTATTTT,CSARLGGGTPDTQYF